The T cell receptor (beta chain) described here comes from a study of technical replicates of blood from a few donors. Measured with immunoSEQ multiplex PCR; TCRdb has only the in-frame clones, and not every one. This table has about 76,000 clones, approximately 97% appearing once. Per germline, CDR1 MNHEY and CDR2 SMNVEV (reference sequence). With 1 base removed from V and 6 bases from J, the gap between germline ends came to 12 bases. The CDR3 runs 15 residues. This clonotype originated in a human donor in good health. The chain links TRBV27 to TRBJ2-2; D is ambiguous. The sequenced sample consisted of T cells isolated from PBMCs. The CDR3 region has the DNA TGTGCCAGCAGTTTATTAACGGGTTTGGCCGGGGAGCTGTTTTTT. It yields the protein CASSLLTGLAGELFF.